This passage covers 26 T cell receptor beta chains from one sample sequenced in a study of blood T cell repertoires in COVID-19. The repertoire was sequenced with immunoSEQ multiplex PCR; TCRdb's copy has only in-frame clones and lacks some. The sample contains around 140,000 clones, about 79% of which appear only once. The sequenced material came from peripheral blood. The source of these receptors is a man in his fifties or sixties with active or convalescent COVID-19.

This chain connects TRBV29-1 to TRBJ1-4, with D possibly TRBD1 on 6 matching bases. Trimming removed 4 bases from V and 15 bases from J, with 15 bases in between. Germline lookup yields CDR1 SQVTM and CDR2 ANQGSEA. The CDR3 sequence is 11 residues long. As DNA, the CDR3 is TGCAGCGTTGTTTCGGGGGGGCGGGTGTTTTTT. Residues: CSVVSGGRVFF.

The V call is TRBV5-6, the J call TRBJ1-4; TRBD1 matches 9 bases. Germline assignment: CDR1 SGHDT and CDR2 YYEEEE. This CDR3 has 15 amino acids. J lost 7 bases, V lost 4 bases, and 8 bases had no gene match. This CDR3 is CASSRRTGAAEKLFF. The DNA of the CDR3 is TGTGCCAGCAGCAGGAGGACAGGGGCAGCTGAAAAACTGTTTTTT.

V and J are TRBV12-3 or TRBV12-4 and TRBJ2-2; 8 bases are shared with TRBD1. This CDR3 is 13 amino acids long. V was clipped by 11 bases and J by 8 bases; unmatched bases: 10. This chain's CDR3 is CACGTGGSGELFF. The CDR3 DNA reads as TGTGCCTGCGGTACAGGGGGGTCTGGGGAGCTGTTTTTT.

This chain uses TRBV7-2 with TRBJ1-3; TRBD1 aligns across 7 bases. The germline V gene has CDR1 SGHTA and CDR2 FQGNSA. The CDR3 sequence is 14 residues long. V dropped 1 base and J dropped 7; count of bases not matched to a gene: 4. The CDR3 nucleotides are TGTGCCAGCAGCTTAGGGGACAGCAGGAACACCATATATTTT. Translated, it gives CASSLGDSRNTIYF.

This chain uses TRBV27 with TRBJ2-6; D may be TRBD2 (6 bases). Trimming took 1 base from V and 0 from J, leaving 13 bases between them. The CDR3 extends over 18 amino acids. The germline CDR1 and CDR2 sequences are MNHEY and SMNVEV (reference sequence). Here the CDR3 reads CASSLLGGISSGANVLTF. The CDR3 nucleotides read TGTGCCAGCAGTTTATTGGGGGGAATCTCCTCTGGGGCCAACGTCCTGACTTTC.

The CDR3 nucleotides are TGTGCCAGTAGGCAACGGGATGAAGCTTTCTTT. This codes for CASRQRDEAFF. The J gene is TRBJ1-1, the V gene TRBV19; no clear D gene. V was cut by 6 bases and J by 7 bases, with 9 bases left in between. Germline V lookup: CDR1 LNHDA, CDR2 SQIVND (reference sequence). CDR3 length equals 11 residues.

This chain connects TRBV30 to TRBJ2-5; weak D call: TRBD2 (6 bases). Germline V gene lookup returns CDR1 GTSNPN and CDR2 SVGIG (reference sequence). This CDR3 has 13 residues. V was clipped by 1 base and J by 6 bases, with 12 bases between them. CDR3 residues: CAWSGGVGKTQYF. DNA of the CDR3: TGTGCCTGGAGTGGGGGGGTTGGCAAGACCCAGTACTTC.

J is TRBJ1-1 and V is TRBV6-6; a possible D gene is TRBD1 (6 bases). Per germline, CDR1 MNHNY and CDR2 SVGAGI (reference sequence). The length of the CDR3 is 15 residues. Trimming stripped 9 bases from V and 0 bases from J, with 17 bases between. The CDR3 loop is CASTRDILMNTEAFF. In DNA form, the CDR3 reads TGTGCCAGTACTCGGGACATACTTATGAACACTGAAGCTTTCTTT.

The chain recombines TRBV11-3 with TRBJ1-2; 7 nucleotides line up with TRBD1. This CDR3 comprises 16 residues. Trimming at V came to 3 bases and at J to 6 bases, leaving 13 bases not matched to a gene. Germline CDR1 SGHNT, CDR2 YENEEA. The CDR3 here is CASSFLRTQGVDGYTF. The CDR3 DNA reads as TGTGCCAGCAGCTTCCTAAGGACCCAGGGGGTCGATGGCTACACCTTC.

CDR3 bases: TGTGCCAGCAGCCTAAGACAGCCGAGCTCCTATAATTCACCCCTCCACTTT. This gives the protein CASSLRQPSSYNSPLHF. The chain couples TRBV11-2 to TRBJ1-6; D might be TRBD1 (5 bases). CDR1 is SGHAT, CDR2 FQNNGV, per germline. The CDR3 is 17 amino acids. V shed 5 bases and J shed 0 bases, with 14 bases lying between them.

The gene calls are TRBV6-5 and TRBJ1-2; TRBD1 matches at 10 bases. Germline V CDR1 and CDR2: MNHEY, SVGAGI. The CDR3 consists of 15 residues. After removal of 0 bases from V and 11 bases from J, the junction contained 9 bases not matched to a gene. Here the CDR3 DNA reads TGTGCCAGCAGTTACTCACCGGGACAGGGGTTAGCGTACACCTTC. Translated, it gives CASSYSPGQGLAYTF.

The V gene is TRBV7-2, the J gene TRBJ2-2, with a tentative D call TRBD1 (5 bases). The CDR3 is made up of 15 amino acids. Germline CDR1 is SGHTA and CDR2 is FQGNSA. Trimming shortened V by 4 bases and J by 2 bases, and 11 bases separated the two germline ends. The CDR3 region has the DNA TGTGCCAGCAGCTCTAGGACAACAAACACCGGGGAGCTGTTTTTT. It codes for CASSSRTTNTGELFF.

The chain recombines TRBV5-6 with TRBJ2-7, with 11 bases aligning to TRBD2. Trimming took 1 base from V and 4 from J; bases not matched to a gene: 1. This CDR3 region has 14 residues. Germline V lookup: CDR1 SGHDT, CDR2 YYEEEE. The CDR3 loop reads CASSLTSGSYEQYV. The CDR3 coding sequence is TGTGCCAGCAGCTTGACTAGCGGGAGTTACGAGCAGTACGTC.

The chain employs TRBV13 and TRBJ1-1; 8 positions agree with TRBD1. Per the germline V gene, CDR1 is PRHDT and CDR2 is FYEKMQ (reference sequence). Germline trimming cut 6 bases from V and 1 base from J; bases unmatched to any gene: 7. The CDR3 is made up of 15 amino acids. CDR3 residues: CASSRDRGWNTEAFF. The CDR3 DNA reads TGTGCCAGCAGTCGCGACAGGGGATGGAACACTGAAGCTTTCTTT.

The V gene is TRBV10-2, the J gene TRBJ1-5, with TRBD1 identical over 7 bases. J lost 3 bases, V lost 6 bases, and 2 bases had no gene match. The CDR3 loop spans 13 amino acids. Germline loops: CDR1 WSHSY, CDR2 SAAADI. CDR3: CASRGQSNQPQHF. The DNA for the CDR3 is TGCGCCAGCAGGGGACAGTCCAATCAGCCCCAGCATTTT.

This chain uses TRBV3-1 (or the pseudogene TRBV3-2) with TRBJ2-2; 11 bases line up with TRBD2. J lost 10 bases, V lost 0 bases, and 7 bases had no gene match. The CDR3 has 16 residues. Germline V CDR1 and CDR2: LGHDT, YNNKEL (reference sequence). CDR3 bases: TGTGCCAGCAGCCAAGATACTAGCGGGAGTGATGTGGAGCTGTTTTTT. Its translation: CASSQDTSGSDVELFF.

The V call is TRBV6-5, the J call TRBJ1-1; TRBD1 matches 8 bases. There are 12 residues in the CDR3. Looked up from germline, CDR1 is MNHEY and CDR2 is SVGAGI. V was pared by 6 bases and J by 4 bases, with 1 base of the junction left unmatched. The CDR3 DNA follows: TGTGCCAGCAGCGACAGGGGCACTGAAGCTTTCTTT. Its translation is CASSDRGTEAFF.

This chain connects TRBV27 to TRBJ2-5, with TRBD2 matching over 7 bases. The length of the CDR3 is 18 residues. Trimming took 6 bases from V and 1 from J; bases not matched to a gene: 17. Germline V lookup: CDR1 MNHEY, CDR2 SMNVEV (reference sequence). CDR3 sequence: CASSIRPPVGGTQETQYF. The CDR3 nucleotides read TGTGCCAGCAGCATTCGCCCCCCTGTGGGAGGGACCCAAGAGACCCAGTACTTC.

This chain connects TRBV6-5 to TRBJ1-5; weak D call: TRBD1 (5 bases). Germline V gives CDR1 MNHEY, CDR2 SVGAGI. The V end was cut by 2 bases, the J end by 6 bases, with 14 bases between. The CDR3 is made up of 15 amino acids. CDR3 coding DNA: TGTGCCAGCAGTTACAACGTCCAGGGTGGTCAGCCCCAGCATTTT. It translates to CASSYNVQGGQPQHF.

The V gene is TRBV4-3, the J gene TRBJ2-1, with TRBD2 matching over 7 bases. In germline, CDR1 is LGHNA, CDR2 YSLEER. The CDR3 is made up of 14 amino acids. J was trimmed by 7 bases and V by 2 bases; bases with no gene match: 5. CDR3 bases: TGCGCCAGCAGCCAACGGGGAGCGGGGAATGAGCAGTTCTTC. Amino acid sequence: CASSQRGAGNEQFF.

The J gene is TRBJ2-2, the V gene TRBV19, with a possible D match to TRBD1 (6 bases). In germline, CDR1 is LNHDA, CDR2 SQIVND (reference sequence). The CDR3 runs 15 residues. V was clipped by 2 bases and J by 4 bases, with 11 bases between them. The CDR3 coding sequence is TGTGCCAGTAGTATACAGGGGAGCGGCACCGGGGAGCTGTTTTTT. It yields the protein CASSIQGSGTGELFF. The complete variable domain, with remaining parts taken from reference TRBV19 and TRBJ2-2, reads DGGITQSPKYLFRKEGQNVTLSCEQNLNHDAMYWYRQDPGQGLRLIYYSQIVNDFQKGDIAEGYSVSREKKESFPLTVTSAQKNPTAFYLCASSIQGSGTGELFFGEGSRLTVL.

The chain couples TRBV4-3 to TRBJ2-5; 8 bases align to TRBD2. The trim removed 0 bases at V and 3 bases at J, leaving 9 bases unmatched. The CDR3 runs to 17 residues. Germline V lookup: CDR1 LGHNA, CDR2 YSLEER. Here the CDR3 reads CASSQDRAGGPKETQYF. CDR3 bases: TGCGCCAGCAGCCAAGATCGGGCGGGAGGTCCGAAAGAGACCCAGTACTTC.

Comment on this clone: Relative to the germline gene, one junction end is altered; a read error may explain this. The chain links TRBV5-6 to TRBJ1-1; weak D call: TRBD1 (5 bases). CDR3 size: 12 residues. Looked up from germline, CDR1 is SGHDT and CDR2 is YYEEEE. Here the CDR3 reads CASRLEGSEAFF. For the CDR3, the DNA is TGTGCCAGCAGATTGGAGGGGTCTGAAGCTTTCTTT.

The chain joins TRBV3-1 (or the pseudogene TRBV3-2) to TRBJ1-1; tentative D call: TRBD1 (5 bases). CDR3 length equals 14 residues. Germline CDR1 and CDR2: LGHDT and YNNKEL (reference sequence). Trimming shortened V by 1 base and J by 4 bases, and 10 bases separated the two germline ends. The CDR3 coding sequence is TGTGCCAGCAGCCAAGCCGGGGGGTTCACTGAAGCTTTCTTT. Translating it yields CASSQAGGFTEAFF.

This chain connects TRBV4-1 to TRBJ1-1, with D perhaps matching TRBD1 (5 bases). Trimming left V 3 bases short and J 0 bases short, with 14 bases between. Per germline, CDR1 MGHRA and CDR2 YSYEKL. This CDR3 contains 16 residues. CDR3 nucleotide sequence: TGCGCCAGCAGCCATAGACAGATCAGCATGAACACTGAAGCTTTCTTT. The encoded protein is CASSHRQISMNTEAFF.

This chain connects TRBV9 to TRBJ2-1, with 8 bases matching TRBD2. Germline loops: CDR1 SGDLS, CDR2 YYNGEE. V lost 5 bases to trimming and J lost 1 base; unmatched junction nucleotides: 14. The CDR3 runs to 18 residues. In nucleotides, the CDR3 is TGTGCCAGCAGTCCCGGGGCCTTAGCGGGAAGGTCCTACAATGAGCAGTTCTTC. Encoded protein: CASSPGALAGRSYNEQFF.